The 10 T cell receptor beta chains presented below share a single source sample, sequenced in a study of pediatric ulcerative colitis. Sequencing used immunoSEQ multiplex PCR; TCRdb keeps in-frame clones, though not all of them. The sample contains about 36,000 clones, 83% of which appear only once. The material sequenced was blood. These receptors all stem from a girl between 10 and 17 years old with moderate ulcerative colitis.

The chain links TRBV7-2 to TRBJ2-5; tentatively, D is TRBD1 or TRBD2 (6 bases each). V gave up 5 bases and J gave up 7 bases, with 17 bases separating them. This CDR3 has 14 residues. The V gene's germline CDR1 is SGHTA and CDR2 FQGNSA. CDR3 bases: TGTGCCAGCAGCCCAACCTGGGGGGCGTGGACCCAGTACTTC. Translation gives CASSPTWGAWTQYF. Full variable domain (missing parts from reference TRBV7-2 and TRBJ2-5): GAGVSQSPSNKVTEKGKDVELRCDPISGHTALYWYRQSLGQGLEFLIYFQGNSAPDKSGLPSDRFSAERTGGSVSTLTIQRTQQEDSAVYLCASSPTWGAWTQYFGPGTRLLVL.

This chain joins TRBV28 and TRBJ2-5; 10 bases agree with TRBD2. Germline V gene data show CDR1 as MDHEN and CDR2 as SYDVKM. The ends lost 1 base at V and 7 bases at J; junction bases unmatched: 9. The CDR3 sequence is 16 residues long. Here the CDR3 reads CASSLSSGRRGGTQYF. The CDR3 DNA reads TGTGCCAGCAGTTTATCTAGCGGGAGACGTGGCGGGACCCAGTACTTC.

V is TRBV7-6 and J is TRBJ2-7; 10 nucleotides match TRBD2. V shed 3 bases, J shed 5 bases, and the junction held 7 bases outside the gene matches. This CDR3 contains 15 residues. Germline CDR1 is SGHVS and CDR2 is FNYEAQ. In nucleotides, the CDR3 is TGTGCCAGCAGCTTGACTTCTAGCGGGAGAGACGAGCAGTACTTC. The encoded protein is CASSLTSSGRDEQYF.

The genes are TRBV5-8 and TRBJ1-1; D possibly corresponds to TRBD1 (5 bases). Germline V CDR1 and CDR2: SGHTS, YDEGEE. The CDR3 runs 14 residues. Trimming pared 0 bases from V and 1 base from J, leaving 7 bases between. CDR3 region: CASSLGGSNTEAFF. DNA of the CDR3: TGTGCCAGCAGCTTGGGGGGGTCGAACACTGAAGCTTTCTTT.

The gene calls are TRBV29-1 and TRBJ1-2, with D possibly being TRBD1 (5 bases). CDR1 SQVTM and CDR2 ANQGSEA come from the germline V gene. V was trimmed by 6 bases and J by 4 bases, leaving 15 bases between them. The CDR3 extends over 13 amino acids. The CDR3 here is CSVAAREGYGYTF. CDR3 coding DNA: TGCAGCGTGGCCGCCAGGGAGGGCTATGGCTACACCTTC.

V gene TRBV19 combines with J gene TRBJ1-5; 7 nucleotides align to TRBD1. The CDR3 consists of 15 residues. Looked up from germline, CDR1 is LNHDA and CDR2 is SQIVND (reference sequence). With 5 bases clipped from V and 0 bases from J, the junction kept 4 bases outside the gene matches. The CDR3: CASSQGDYSNQPQHF. For the CDR3, the DNA is TGTGCCAGTAGTCAGGGGGATTATAGCAATCAGCCCCAGCATTTT.

V and J are TRBV28 and TRBJ2-5; a weak D match, TRBD2 (6 bases). CDR1 is MDHEN, CDR2 SYDVKM, per germline. V was cut by 3 bases and J by 5 bases, with 13 bases left in between. The CDR3 contains 14 residues. For the CDR3, the DNA is TGTGCCAGCAGTTTCCGACTAGTTAGTGAGACCCAGTACTTC. Protein: CASSFRLVSETQYF.

This sequence joins TRBV11-2 and TRBJ2-7; 8 nucleotides line up with TRBD1. Germline V CDR1 and CDR2: SGHAT, FQNNGV. V was pared by 4 bases and J by 5 bases, with 7 bases of the junction left unmatched. There are 14 residues in the CDR3. The CDR3: CASSSGQGAHEQYF. CDR3 nucleotide sequence: TGTGCCAGCAGCTCGGGGCAGGGGGCCCACGAGCAGTACTTC.

The chain is built from TRBV5-8 and TRBJ2-5; no firm D call. The germline V and J ends were trimmed by 0 bases and 5 bases, with 11 bases remaining between them. From germline, CDR1 is SGHTS and CDR2 YDEGEE. The CDR3 contains 14 residues. CDR3 DNA sequence: TGTGCCAGCAGCTTGGGGGCCCTACAGGAGACCCAGTACTTC. It is translated as CASSLGALQETQYF.

This clone came up once. V gene TRBV9 combines with J gene TRBJ2-3, with a possible D match to TRBD1 (6 bases). CDR3 length equals 17 residues. CDR1 SGDLS and CDR2 YYNGEE come from the germline V gene. Trimming removed 0 bases from V and 5 bases from J, with 19 bases in between. The CDR3 DNA follows: TGTGCCAGCAGCGTAGACAGGGCGAGGGATTCAGGAGATACGCAGTATTTT. Residues: CASSVDRARDSGDTQYF.